The T cell receptor (beta chain) under discussion was sequenced for a study of blood T cell repertoires in COVID-19. The CDR3 totals 15 residues. Trimming shortened V by 1 base and J by 4 bases, and 13 bases separated the two germline ends. Looked up from germline, CDR1 is SGHAT and CDR2 is FQNNGV. Some clones are missing from TCRdb's copy, which holds only in-frame ones; the method was immunoSEQ multiplex PCR. The sample has some 400,000 clones; almost 90% are singletons. The chain combines TRBV11-2 with TRBJ2-5, with D unclear. The TCR sequence derives from a man aged 18 to 30 with active or convalescent COVID-19. Sequencing input: peripheral blood. The CDR3 loop is CASSLAEVRGETQYF. The CDR3 DNA reads as TGTGCCAGCAGCTTAGCCGAGGTCCGCGGAGAGACCCAGTACTTC.